Presented here are 21 T cell receptor beta chains from one specimen sequenced in a study of cytomegalovirus exposure and HLA in healthy donors (dated by TCRdb to 2016 to 2017). The library was obtained by the immunoSEQ multiplex PCR assay. For the multiplex PCR, a mixture combining 60 forward primers for TCR Vbeta segments and 13 reverse primers for TCR Jbeta segments was used. TCRdb limited this immuneACCESS table to in-frame rearrangements with V and J called. A share of clones is missing; checked studies link under half to unresolved V genes, and the rest is unexplained. This sample holds about 160,000 clones; roughly 84% were observed only once. Approximately 1.9% of the sample rests with the top ten. Sequencing was done on a sample of PBMCs. The origin of the receptors is a man aged 18 to 30 in good health and CMV-seronegative.

J is TRBJ2-7 and V is TRBV11-2, with D perhaps matching TRBD2 (5 bases). V was clipped by 3 bases and J by 4 bases, with 13 bases between them. CDR1 is SGHAT and CDR2 is FQNNGV in the germline V gene. The CDR3 is 14 residues long. CDR3 amino acids: CASSFASGGYEQYF. In DNA, the CDR3 is TGTGCCAGCAGCTTCGCCTCAGGAGGTTACGAGCAGTACTTC.

V gene TRBV5-8 combines with J gene TRBJ1-3, with D perhaps matching TRBD1 (5 bases). The CDR3 has 11 residues. Germline V gene lookup returns CDR1 SGHTS and CDR2 YDEGEE. Trimming left V 10 bases short and J 9 bases short, with 14 bases between. In nucleotides, the CDR3 is TGTGCCGGACCGGGGGATAGCACCATATATTTT. This encodes CAGPGDSTIYF.

This chain connects TRBV5-4 to TRBJ2-2, with TRBD2 matching over 7 bases. CDR1 SGHNT and CDR2 YYREEE come from the germline V gene (reference sequence). The CDR3 has 14 amino acids. V lost 2 bases to trimming and J lost 3 bases; unmatched junction nucleotides: 1. CDR3 DNA: TGTGCCAGCAGCTTACGGGAGGACACCGGGGAGCTGTTTTTT. Its protein is CASSLREDTGELFF.

This chain joins TRBV10-3 and TRBJ1-3; TRBD1 matches at 12 bases. V was clipped by 6 bases and J by 4 bases; unmatched bases: 4. There are 15 residues in the CDR3. Germline-derived CDR1 and CDR2 are ENHRY and SYGVKD. The DNA for the CDR3 is TGTGCCATCAGGGGACAGGGGGCGCGGGGAAACACCATATATTTT. Its protein is CAIRGQGARGNTIYF.

Points on this clone: This CDR3 is also generated by other DNA sequences in the sample. V is TRBV30 and J is TRBJ2-2; D is undetermined. The V gene's germline CDR1 is GTSNPN and CDR2 SVGIG (reference sequence). This CDR3 spans 13 amino acids. Trimming took 0 bases from V and 4 from J, leaving 6 bases between them. CDR3 DNA sequence: TGTGCCTGGAGTGTCCGCGGCACCGGGGAGCTGTTTTTT. Translating gives CAWSVRGTGELFF.

The V gene is TRBV6-5, the J gene TRBJ2-7; D is ambiguous. The CDR3 totals 14 residues. The germline gives CDR1 MNHEY, CDR2 SVGAGI. Trimming removed 2 bases from V and 0 bases from J, with 8 bases in between. The CDR3, as DNA: TGTGCCAGCAGTTACGTGGGCGCCTCCTACGAGCAGTACTTC. Its translation is CASSYVGASYEQYF.

This chain connects TRBV4-1 to TRBJ2-5; the D is unclear. The CDR3 runs to 13 residues. The germline V and J ends were trimmed by 8 bases and 2 bases, with 12 bases remaining between them. The germline V gene encodes CDR1 MGHRA and CDR2 YSYEKL. The CDR3 loop reads CASRPQAQETQYF. CDR3 sequence (DNA): TGCGCCAGCCGCCCCCAGGCGCAAGAGACCCAGTACTTC.

V usage is TRBV19 and J usage is TRBJ2-7; TRBD2 might be the D (5 bases). V dropped 6 bases and J dropped 7 bases, with 13 bases sitting between them. The CDR3 extends over 12 amino acids. Per germline, CDR1 LNHDA and CDR2 SQIVND (reference sequence). CDR3 residues: CASRSASQEQYF. Written as DNA, the CDR3 is TGTGCCAGTAGATCGGCTAGCCAAGAGCAGTACTTC.

This chain joins TRBV7-2 and TRBJ2-7; tentative D call: TRBD2 (6 bases). CDR1 and CDR2 from the germline V gene are SGHTA and FQGNSA. This CDR3 is built from 16 residues. The germline V and J ends were trimmed by 5 bases and 0 bases, with 17 bases remaining between them. The CDR3 loop reads CASSTLLAPRSYEQYF. Here the CDR3 DNA reads TGTGCCAGCAGCACCCTCCTAGCGCCGCGCTCCTACGAGCAGTACTTC.

The rearrangement uses TRBV28 and TRBJ1-6; 12 positions match TRBD1. The CDR3 length is 12 residues. The trim removed 6 bases at V and 16 bases at J, leaving 4 bases unmatched. Germline-derived CDR1 and CDR2 are MDHEN and SYDVKM. The DNA for the CDR3 is TGTGCCAGCAGGGGACAGGGGGCCCCTCTCCACTTT. Translation gives CASRGQGAPLHF.

The chain has TRBV25-1 and TRBJ2-7, with D unresolved. The germline gives CDR1 MGHDK, CDR2 SYGVNS. The length of the CDR3 is 15 residues. The V and J ends lost 3 bases and 3 bases respectively, with 15 bases between them. The CDR3 coding sequence is TGTGCCAGCAGTGATACTACCCCTCCTCACTACGAGCAGTACTTC. Its protein product is CASSDTTPPHYEQYF.

The J gene is TRBJ2-7, the V gene TRBV9; the D gene is possibly TRBD1 (5 bases). Between the trimmed V and J ends, which lost 2 bases and 3 bases, there was a span of 15 bases. Germline loops: CDR1 SGDLS, CDR2 YYNGEE. The CDR3 contains 15 residues. The CDR3 here is CASSVTAGRGYEQYF. In DNA, the CDR3 is TGTGCCAGCAGCGTTACTGCCGGTAGGGGCTACGAGCAGTACTTC.

The chain joins TRBV7-3 to TRBJ2-3; TRBD2 matches 11 bases. The germline gives CDR1 SGHTA, CDR2 FQGTGA. V gave up 4 bases and J gave up 5 bases; unmatched junction bases: 5. This CDR3 comprises 15 residues. CDR3 nucleotide sequence: TGTGCCAGCAGCTCCTTAGCGGGAGGGGGAGATACGCAGTATTTT. Translated, it gives CASSSLAGGGDTQYF.

This chain uses TRBV7-8 with TRBJ2-5; the D gene is possibly TRBD2 (6 bases). V lost 5 bases and J lost 5, with 15 bases in between. This CDR3 is built from 14 residues. Germline V gene sequence: CDR1 SGHVS, CDR2 FQNEAQ. The CDR3 DNA reads TGTGCCAGCAGCCCTCAGTGGGGGGAGGAGACCCAGTACTTC. Protein sequence: CASSPQWGEETQYF.

This chain uses TRBV19 with TRBJ2-2, with 8 bases lining up with TRBD2. V lost 5 bases and J lost 5; bases outside the gene matches: 10. CDR1 is LNHDA and CDR2 is SQIVND in the germline V gene (reference sequence). The CDR3 runs 16 residues. The CDR3 loop reads CASSPGAGDYTGELFF. CDR3 DNA: TGTGCCAGTAGTCCAGGAGCGGGAGATTATACCGGGGAGCTGTTTTTT. The full variable domain, completed using reference TRBV19 and TRBJ2-2, is DGGITQSPKYLFRKEGQNVTLSCEQNLNHDAMYWYRQDPGQGLRLIYYSQIVNDFQKGDIAEGYSVSREKKESFPLTVTSAQKNPTAFYLCASSPGAGDYTGELFFGEGSRLTVL.

The rearrangement uses TRBV12-5 and TRBJ2-5, with D unresolved. Germline CDR1 and CDR2: LGHNT and FRNRAP. Trimming cost V 5 bases and J 0 bases, with 7 bases left between them. The CDR3 contains 13 residues. The CDR3 DNA reads as TGTGCTAGTGGTCATACAGACCAAGAGACCCAGTACTTC. Encoded protein: CASGHTDQETQYF. Complete variable domain (other parts from reference TRBV12-5 and TRBJ2-5): DARVTQTPRHKVTEMGQEVTMRCQPILGHNTVFWYRQTMMQGLELLAYFRNRAPLDDSGMPKDRFSAEMPDATLATLKIQPSEPRDSAVYFCASGHTDQETQYFGPGTRLLVL.

The J gene is TRBJ2-7, the V gene TRBV2; 8 positions match TRBD2. V lost 1 base, J lost 0 bases, and 2 bases stayed unmatched. Germline V gene data show CDR1 as SNHLY and CDR2 as FYNNEI. The CDR3 totals 15 residues. In DNA, the CDR3 is TGTGCCAGCAGTGAAGGAGCGGGAGCCTCCTACGAGCAGTACTTC. This codes for CASSEGAGASYEQYF.

This clone was detected a few times. This chain links TRBV6-6 with TRBJ2-3, with 10 bases lining up with TRBD1. The CDR3 runs 16 residues. The germline gives CDR1 MNHNY, CDR2 SVGAGI (reference sequence). V lost 2 bases to trimming and J lost 4 bases; unmatched junction nucleotides: 6. CDR3 protein: CASSYGWDRGSDTQYF. CDR3 in DNA: TGTGCCAGCAGTTACGGGTGGGACAGGGGTTCAGATACGCAGTATTTT.

Here the CDR3 reads CASSLGDRRNQPQHF. CDR3 coding DNA: TGTGCCAGCAGCTTAGGGGACAGACGCAATCAGCCCCAGCATTTT. The V call is TRBV7-9, the J call TRBJ1-5, with TRBD1 identical over 7 bases. CDR1 SEHNR and CDR2 FQNEAQ come from the germline V gene (reference sequence). The V gene end was trimmed by 1 base and the J gene end by 2 bases; junction bases not matched to a gene: 2. This CDR3 is built from 15 residues.

This clone has a single count. The V gene is TRBV6-1, the J gene TRBJ1-6, with D tentatively TRBD1 (5 bases). Germline CDR1 MNHNS, CDR2 SASEGT. V gave up 3 bases and J gave up 2 bases, with 14 bases separating them. The CDR3 spans 17 residues. The CDR3 sequence is CASSEKVHRTYNSPLHF. The CDR3, as DNA: TGTGCCAGCAGTGAGAAAGTCCACAGGACCTATAATTCACCCCTCCACTTT.

This chain links TRBV28 with TRBJ2-7, with a tentative D call TRBD2 (6 bases). Germline V gene sequence: CDR1 MDHEN, CDR2 SYDVKM. Trimming took off 6 bases at V and 3 bases at J, with 18 bases between the two ends. The CDR3 covers 15 residues. In DNA form, the CDR3 reads TGTGCCAGCAGCTCCGGCGGGGCTTGGAACTACGAGCAGTACTTC. Translated, it gives CASSSGGAWNYEQYF.